This T cell receptor (beta chain) comes out of a study of regulatory T cells in long-lasting Graves disease. A note on this clonotype: What it binds is unknown.

Trimming removed 2 bases at V and 4 bases at J, with 14 bases between. The CDR3 contains 16 residues. The germline gives CDR1 MNHEY, CDR2 SVGEGT. TCRdb re-called the reads with MiXCR, one entry per CDR3 protein. The sample records more than 950 distinct CDR3 sequences, approximately 80% being singletons. Overall study findings and caveats: The study found TRBV28, TRBJ1-2 and TRBJ2-5 favored in persistent disease. Persistent Graves' patients showed a TCR diversity that was lower than that of newly diagnosed ones. A greater number of public clonotypes (under 3,000) was shared by persistent patients than by new patients (around 970).

PBMC-extracted RNA yielded the TCR library. Those enrolled as patients came out of an endocrinology department in Xi'an, China. The rearrangement uses TRBV6-2 or TRBV6-3 and TRBJ2-2; D uncertain. This TCR was recovered from a woman aged 25 to 39 with Graves disease. The material sequenced was peripheral blood mononuclear cells (PBMCs), taken with antithyroid drug treatment, in newly diagnosed or persistent Graves disease (not recorded which). For the CDR3, the DNA is TGTGCCAGCAGTTACCGTTCCGGGTCACCCACCGGGGAGCTGTTTTTT. This encodes CASSYRSGSPTGELFF.